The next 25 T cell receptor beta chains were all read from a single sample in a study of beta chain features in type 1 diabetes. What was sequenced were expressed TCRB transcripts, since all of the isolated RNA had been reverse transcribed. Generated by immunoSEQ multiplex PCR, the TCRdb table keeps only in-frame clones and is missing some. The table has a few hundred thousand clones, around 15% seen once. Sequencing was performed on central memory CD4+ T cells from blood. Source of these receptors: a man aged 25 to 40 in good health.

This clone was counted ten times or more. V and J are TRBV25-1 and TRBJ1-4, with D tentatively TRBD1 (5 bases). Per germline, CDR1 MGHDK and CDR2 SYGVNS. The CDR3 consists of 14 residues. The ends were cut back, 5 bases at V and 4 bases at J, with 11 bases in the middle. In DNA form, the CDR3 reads TGTGCCAGCAGTAACGCACAGGTTAATGAAAAACTGTTTTTT. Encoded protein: CASSNAQVNEKLFF.

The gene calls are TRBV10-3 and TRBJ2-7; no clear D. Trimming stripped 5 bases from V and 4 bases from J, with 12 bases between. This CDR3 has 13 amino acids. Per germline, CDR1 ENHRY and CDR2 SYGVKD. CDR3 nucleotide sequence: TGTGCCATCAGTCCTTCGGGTTTGTACGAGCAGTACGTC. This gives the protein CAISPSGLYEQYV.

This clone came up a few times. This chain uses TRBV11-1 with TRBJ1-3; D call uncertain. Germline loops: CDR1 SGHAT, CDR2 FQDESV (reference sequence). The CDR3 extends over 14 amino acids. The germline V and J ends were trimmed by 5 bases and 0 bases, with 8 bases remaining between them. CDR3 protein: CASSLRDSGNTIYF. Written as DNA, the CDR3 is TGTGCCAGCAGCCTTCGGGACTCTGGAAACACCATATATTTT.

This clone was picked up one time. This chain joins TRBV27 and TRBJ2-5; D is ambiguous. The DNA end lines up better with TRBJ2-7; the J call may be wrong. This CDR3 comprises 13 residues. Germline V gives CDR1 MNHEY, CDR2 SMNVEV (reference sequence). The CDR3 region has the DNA TGTGCCAGCAGAAGGACGGCCAGCTACGAGCAGTACTTC. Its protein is CASRRTASYEQYF.

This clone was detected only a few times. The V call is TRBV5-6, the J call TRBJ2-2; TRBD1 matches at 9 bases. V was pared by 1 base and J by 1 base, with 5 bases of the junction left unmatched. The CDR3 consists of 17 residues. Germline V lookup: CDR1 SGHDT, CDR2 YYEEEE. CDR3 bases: TGTGCCAGCAGCTTGTATTCGGGACAGGGGAACACCGGGGAGCTGTTTTTT. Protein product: CASSLYSGQGNTGELFF.

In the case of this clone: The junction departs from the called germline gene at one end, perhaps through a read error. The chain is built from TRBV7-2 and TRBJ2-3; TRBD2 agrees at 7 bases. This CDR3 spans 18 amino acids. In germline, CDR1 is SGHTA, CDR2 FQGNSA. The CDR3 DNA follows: TGCGCCAGCAGCCAAGATCTACTAAGGAGCGGGATTTCTGATACGCAGTATTTT. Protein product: CASSQDLLRSGISDTQYF.

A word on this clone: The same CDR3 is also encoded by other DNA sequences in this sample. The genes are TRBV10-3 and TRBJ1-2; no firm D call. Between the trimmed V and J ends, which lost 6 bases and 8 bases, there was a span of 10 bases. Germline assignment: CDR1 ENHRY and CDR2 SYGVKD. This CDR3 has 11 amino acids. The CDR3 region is CAISDPGGYTF. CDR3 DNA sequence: TGTGCCATCAGCGACCCCGGGGGCTACACCTTC.

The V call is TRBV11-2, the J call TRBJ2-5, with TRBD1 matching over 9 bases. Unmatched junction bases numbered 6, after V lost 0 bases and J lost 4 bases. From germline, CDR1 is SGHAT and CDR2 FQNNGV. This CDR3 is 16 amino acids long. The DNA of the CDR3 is TGTGCCAGCAGCTTAGACAACAGGGGGCTAGGAGAGACCCAGTACTTC. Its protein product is CASSLDNRGLGETQYF.

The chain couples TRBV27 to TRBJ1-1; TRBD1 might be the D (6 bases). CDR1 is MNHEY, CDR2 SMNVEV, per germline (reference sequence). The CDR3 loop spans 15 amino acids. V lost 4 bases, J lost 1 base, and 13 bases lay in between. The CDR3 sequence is CASSSGALGNTEAFF. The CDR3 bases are TGTGCCAGCAGTTCGGGGGCCCTCGGGAACACTGAAGCTTTCTTT.

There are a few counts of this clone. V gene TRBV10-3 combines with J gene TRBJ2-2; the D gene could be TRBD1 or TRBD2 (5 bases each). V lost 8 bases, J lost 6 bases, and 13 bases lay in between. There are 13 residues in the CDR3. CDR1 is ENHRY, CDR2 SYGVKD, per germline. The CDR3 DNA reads TGTGCCATCCGAACCCTGGGGGCCGGGGAGCTGTTTTTT. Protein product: CAIRTLGAGELFF.

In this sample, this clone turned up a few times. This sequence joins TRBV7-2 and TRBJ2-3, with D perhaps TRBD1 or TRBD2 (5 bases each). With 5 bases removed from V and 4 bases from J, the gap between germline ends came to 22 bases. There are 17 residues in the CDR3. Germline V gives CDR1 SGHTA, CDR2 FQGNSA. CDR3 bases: TGTGCCAGCAGCCGTCCTTCCCGGGACCTAAAGGCAGATACGCAGTATTTT. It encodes CASSRPSRDLKADTQYF.

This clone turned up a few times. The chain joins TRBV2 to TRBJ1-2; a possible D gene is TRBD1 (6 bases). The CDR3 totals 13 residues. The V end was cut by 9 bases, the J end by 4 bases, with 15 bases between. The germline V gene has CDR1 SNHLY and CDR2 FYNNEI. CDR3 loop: CARSSGQIYGYTF. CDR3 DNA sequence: TGTGCCAGGAGCAGCGGACAGATCTATGGCTACACCTTC. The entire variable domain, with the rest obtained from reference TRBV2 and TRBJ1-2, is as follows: EPEVTQTPSHQVTQMGQEVILRCVPISNHLYFYWYRQILGQKVEFLVSFYNNEISEKSEIFDDQFSVERPDGSNFTLKIRSTKLEDSAMYFCARSSGQIYGYTFGSGTRLTVV.

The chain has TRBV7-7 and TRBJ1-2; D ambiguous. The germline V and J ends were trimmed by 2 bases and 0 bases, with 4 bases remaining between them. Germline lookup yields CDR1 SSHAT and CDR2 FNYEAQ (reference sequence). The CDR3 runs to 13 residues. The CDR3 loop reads CASSLSPNYGYTF. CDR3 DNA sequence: TGTGCCAGCAGCTTATCCCCTAACTATGGCTACACCTTC.

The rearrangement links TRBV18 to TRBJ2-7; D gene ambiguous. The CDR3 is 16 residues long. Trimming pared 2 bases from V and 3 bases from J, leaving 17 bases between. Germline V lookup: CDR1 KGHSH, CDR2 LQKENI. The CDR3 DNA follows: TGTGCCAGCTCACCAAACAGCCAGAGGATAAACTACGAGCAGTACTTC. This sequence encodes CASSPNSQRINYEQYF.

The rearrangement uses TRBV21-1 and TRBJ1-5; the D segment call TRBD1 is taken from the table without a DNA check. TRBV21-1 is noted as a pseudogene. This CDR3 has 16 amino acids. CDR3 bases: TGTGCCAGCAGCAATTCGCTCGGGACAGGCAATCAGCCCCAGCATTTT. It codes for CASSNSLGTGNQPQHF.

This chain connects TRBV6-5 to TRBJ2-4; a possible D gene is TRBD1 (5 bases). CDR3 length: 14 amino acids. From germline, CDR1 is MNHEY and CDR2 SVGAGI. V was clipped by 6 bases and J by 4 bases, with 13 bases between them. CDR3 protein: CASSSQGIKNIQYF. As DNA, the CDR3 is TGTGCCAGCAGCTCCCAGGGTATTAAAAACATTCAGTACTTC.

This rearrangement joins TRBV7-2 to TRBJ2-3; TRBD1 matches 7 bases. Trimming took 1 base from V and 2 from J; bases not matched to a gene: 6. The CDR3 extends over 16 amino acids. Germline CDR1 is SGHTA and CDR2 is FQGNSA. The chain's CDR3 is CASSLGIGTVTDTQYF. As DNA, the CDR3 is TGTGCCAGCAGCTTAGGAATAGGGACAGTCACAGATACGCAGTATTTT.

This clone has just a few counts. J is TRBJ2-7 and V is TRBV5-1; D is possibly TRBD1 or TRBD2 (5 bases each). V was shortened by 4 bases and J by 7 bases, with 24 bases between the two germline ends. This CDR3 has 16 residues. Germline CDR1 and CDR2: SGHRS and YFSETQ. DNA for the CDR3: TGCGCCAGCAGCGATTCCGGGACGGACTGGCTGGATGAGCAGTACTTC. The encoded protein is CASSDSGTDWLDEQYF.

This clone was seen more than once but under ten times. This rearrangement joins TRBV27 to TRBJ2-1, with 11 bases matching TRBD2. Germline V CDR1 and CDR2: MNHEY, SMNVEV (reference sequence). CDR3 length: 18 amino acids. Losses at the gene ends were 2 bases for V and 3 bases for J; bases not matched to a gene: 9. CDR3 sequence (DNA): TGTGCCAGCAGTTTACGGCTAGCGGGAGGAGTAGGCTACAATGAGCAGTTCTTC. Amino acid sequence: CASSLRLAGGVGYNEQFF.

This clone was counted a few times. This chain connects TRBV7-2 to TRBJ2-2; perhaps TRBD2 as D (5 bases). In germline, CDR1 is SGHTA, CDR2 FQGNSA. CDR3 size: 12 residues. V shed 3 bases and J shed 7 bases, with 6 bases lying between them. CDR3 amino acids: CASSFGGGELFF. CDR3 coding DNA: TGTGCCAGCAGCTTTGGAGGCGGGGAGCTGTTTTTT. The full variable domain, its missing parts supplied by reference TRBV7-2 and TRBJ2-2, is GAGVSQSPSNKVTEKGKDVELRCDPISGHTALYWYRQSLGQGLEFLIYFQGNSAPDKSGLPSDRFSAERTGGSVSTLTIQRTQQEDSAVYLCASSFGGGELFFGEGSRLTVL.

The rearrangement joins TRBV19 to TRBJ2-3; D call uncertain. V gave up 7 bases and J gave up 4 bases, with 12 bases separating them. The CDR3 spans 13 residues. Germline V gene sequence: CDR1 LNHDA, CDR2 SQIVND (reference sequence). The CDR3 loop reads CASKWPGSDTQYF. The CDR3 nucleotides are TGTGCCAGTAAGTGGCCGGGTTCAGATACGCAGTATTTT.

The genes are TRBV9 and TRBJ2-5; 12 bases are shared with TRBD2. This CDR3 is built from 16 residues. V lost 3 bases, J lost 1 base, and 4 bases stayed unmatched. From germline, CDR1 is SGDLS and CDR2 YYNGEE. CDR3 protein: CASSGTSGGPQETQYF. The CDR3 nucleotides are TGTGCCAGCAGCGGAACTAGCGGGGGGCCCCAAGAGACCCAGTACTTC.

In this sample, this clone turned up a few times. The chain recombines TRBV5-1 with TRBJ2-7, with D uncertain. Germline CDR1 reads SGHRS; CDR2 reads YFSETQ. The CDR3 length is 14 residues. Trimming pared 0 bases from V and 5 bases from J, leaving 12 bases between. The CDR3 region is CASSLGTVRNEQYF. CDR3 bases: TGCGCCAGCAGCTTGGGCACAGTTCGGAACGAGCAGTACTTC.

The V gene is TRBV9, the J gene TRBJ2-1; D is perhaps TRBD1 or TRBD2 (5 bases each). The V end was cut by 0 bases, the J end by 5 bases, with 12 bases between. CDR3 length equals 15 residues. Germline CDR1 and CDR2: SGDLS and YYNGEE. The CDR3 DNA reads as TGTGCCAGCAGCGTAGGTCGGGGCCGACACAATGAGCAGTTCTTC. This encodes CASSVGRGRHNEQFF.

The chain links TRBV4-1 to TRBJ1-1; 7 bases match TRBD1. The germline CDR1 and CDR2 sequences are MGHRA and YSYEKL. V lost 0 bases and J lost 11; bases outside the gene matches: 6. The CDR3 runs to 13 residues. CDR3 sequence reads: CASSQDEGTVAFF. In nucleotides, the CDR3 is TGCGCCAGCAGCCAAGATGAGGGGACAGTGGCTTTCTTT.